These 28 T cell receptor beta chains originate from one sample sequenced in a study of identical twins. TCRdb re-called the 5' RACE reads through MiXCR, storing one row per CDR3 protein. The table has 350,000 to 450,000 distinct CDR3 sequences, 18% seen once; the top ten hold 9.5% to 15%. The sample comprised naive T cells sorted from blood. These receptors all stem from a man aged 50 to 59 in good health.

In this sample, this clonotype turned up a few times. V gene TRBV20-1 combines with J gene TRBJ1-6; D uncertain. This CDR3 has 14 amino acids. Per the germline V gene, CDR1 is DFQATT and CDR2 is SNEGSKA (reference sequence). The V end lost 0 bases, the J end lost 5 bases, and 8 bases lay between the germline ends. Here the CDR3 reads CSAREWHDNSPLHF. The CDR3 DNA reads as TGCAGTGCTAGAGAATGGCACGATAATTCACCCCTCCACTTT.

This clonotype came up many times. The rearrangement uses TRBV5-5 and TRBJ1-5, with 7 bases matching TRBD1. Germline lookup yields CDR1 SGHKS and CDR2 YYEKEE (reference sequence). The V segment lost 5 bases and the J segment 1 base; nucleotides outside the gene matches: 3. The CDR3 is 14 amino acids. CDR3 in amino acids: CASSPGQSNQPQHF. The CDR3 DNA sequence: TGTGCCAGCAGTCCGGGACAGAGCAATCAGCCCCAGCATTTT.

This clonotype was counted many times. This chain joins TRBV19 and TRBJ1-1; D is unclear. Germline CDR1 and CDR2: LNHDA and SQIVND (reference sequence). The CDR3 runs 15 residues. Deletions cut 1 base from V and 0 bases from J, with 9 bases between. Written as DNA, the CDR3 is TGTGCCAGTAGTATAGTATCAGAATTGAACACTGAAGCTTTCTTT. Translating gives CASSIVSELNTEAFF.

The chain is built from TRBV3-1 and TRBJ2-1; unclear D gene. V was shortened by 3 bases and J by 0 bases, with 12 bases between the two germline ends. From germline, CDR1 is LGHDT and CDR2 YNNKEL (reference sequence). The CDR3 length is 16 residues. The CDR3 reads CASSQGGRSSYNEQFF. DNA of the CDR3: TGTGCCAGCAGCCAGGGTGGGCGGAGCTCCTACAATGAGCAGTTCTTC.

This clonotype was picked up many times. This chain joins TRBV24-1 and TRBJ2-2; unclear D gene. The V gene lost 5 bases and the J gene lost 5 bases, with 5 bases spanning the gap. Germline V lookup: CDR1 KGHDR, CDR2 SFDVKD. This CDR3 comprises 12 residues. CDR3 nucleotide sequence: TGTGCCACCAGTGGAAGTACCGGGGAGCTGTTTTTT. Translating gives CATSGSTGELFF.

This chain joins TRBV5-1 and TRBJ2-3; 14 bases are shared with TRBD2. Unmatched junction bases numbered 5, after V lost 4 bases and J lost 4 bases. CDR3 length: 16 amino acids. From germline, CDR1 is SGHRS and CDR2 YFSETQ. CDR3 DNA sequence: TGCGCCAGCAGCACAGGGACTAGCGGGAGCGCAGATACGCAGTATTTT. This codes for CASSTGTSGSADTQYF.

The table lists this clonotype with a few counts. This chain uses TRBV12-3 or TRBV12-4 with TRBJ2-5; possible D gene TRBD2, 7 bases. The CDR3 length is 14 residues. V lost 3 bases and J lost 5, with 13 bases in between. CDR3 region: CASSFEQGGETQYF. The CDR3 DNA reads as TGTGCCAGCAGTTTTGAACAGGGAGGGGAGACCCAGTACTTC.

This clonotype was seen only a few times. The V and J genes are TRBV25-1 and TRBJ2-4, with D tentatively TRBD1 or TRBD2 (5 bases each). The V and J ends lost 1 base and 10 bases respectively, with 11 bases between them. CDR1 MGHDK and CDR2 SYGVNS come from the germline V gene. CDR3 length: 13 residues. For the CDR3, the DNA is TGTGCCAGCAGTGAATCAGGGCGAGGGATTCAGTACTTC. Amino acids: CASSESGRGIQYF.

CDR3 protein: CASSDATGGLYEQYF. In nucleotides, the CDR3 is TGTGCCAGCAGCGACGCGACAGGGGGCTTATACGAGCAGTACTTC. This rearrangement joins TRBV6-2 or TRBV6-3 to TRBJ2-7; 10 nucleotides align to TRBD1. The CDR3 extends over 15 amino acids. CDR1 is MNHEY, CDR2 SVGEGT, per germline. V lost 6 bases, J lost 4 bases, and 9 bases stayed unmatched.

This clonotype was found a few times. V gene TRBV29-1 combines with J gene TRBJ2-1; TRBD2 matches at 12 bases. The germline V gene encodes CDR1 SQVTM and CDR2 ANQGSEA. The ends lost 3 bases at V and 3 bases at J; junction bases unmatched: 12. CDR3 length equals 18 residues. CDR3 bases: TGCAGCGTTGAGGGGCTTGCTAGCGGGAGGGGGATCTACAATGAGCAGTTCTTC. Encoded protein: CSVEGLASGRGIYNEQFF.

This sequence joins TRBV20-1 and TRBJ2-7, with D possibly matching TRBD2 (6 bases). This CDR3 comprises 14 residues. Germline V gene sequence: CDR1 DFQATT, CDR2 SNEGSKA (reference sequence). V dropped 3 bases and J dropped 1 base, with 13 bases sitting between them. The CDR3 nucleotides read TGCAGTGCTAGCTCGCGAGGAGGGTCCTACGAGCAGTACTTC. It specifies CSASSRGGSYEQYF.

This clonotype was seen a handful of times. J is TRBJ1-2 and V is TRBV12-3 or TRBV12-4, with a weak D call TRBD1 (5 bases). CDR3 length: 15 amino acids. V lost 0 bases, J lost 3 bases, and 11 bases lay in between. The CDR3 is CASSLAGRVDYGYTF. CDR3 sequence (DNA): TGTGCCAGCAGTTTAGCGGGCAGGGTGGACTATGGCTACACCTTC.

This clonotype was counted only a few times. The chain carries TRBV5-1 and TRBJ2-3; 8 bases align to TRBD1. Germline trimming cut 6 bases from V and 3 bases from J; bases unmatched to any gene: 9. This CDR3 is built from 15 residues. Per the germline V gene, CDR1 is SGHRS and CDR2 is YFSETQ. The CDR3, as DNA: TGCGCCAGCAACCATGGACAGGGTTCGACAGATACGCAGTATTTT. Translation: CASNHGQGSTDTQYF. Full variable domain (remainder filled in from reference TRBV5-1 and TRBJ2-3): KAGVTQTPRYLIKTRGQQVTLSCSPISGHRSVSWYQQTPGQGLQFLFEYFSETQRNKGNFPGRFSGRQFSNSRSEMNVSTLELGDSALYLCASNHGQGSTDTQYFGPGTRLTVL.

This clonotype was counted only a few times. The chain is built from TRBV7-2 and TRBJ2-1, with 13 bases matching TRBD2. J gave up 9 bases and V 2 bases, and 7 bases lay outside the gene matches. Germline-derived CDR1 and CDR2 are SGHTA and FQGNSA. The CDR3 is 16 residues long. The CDR3, as DNA: TGTGCCAGCAGCTTATTGGGACTAGCGGGATCGGGTGAGCAGTTCTTC. Its protein is CASSLLGLAGSGEQFF.

This clonotype was observed a handful of times. CDR3 sequence (DNA): TGCAGTGTTTTCCCCGGGGGCCAAGAGACCCAGTACTTC. It codes for CSVFPGGQETQYF. The chain recombines TRBV20-1 with TRBJ2-5, with D maybe TRBD2 (6 bases). V was pared by 7 bases and J by 1 base, with 13 bases between. The CDR3 is 13 amino acids. Germline-derived CDR1 and CDR2 are DFQATT and SNEGSKA (reference sequence).

There are a few counts of this clonotype. The chain joins TRBV7-2 to TRBJ2-3, with a possible D match to TRBD2 (6 bases). CDR3 size: 14 residues. Trimming removed 3 bases at V and 6 bases at J, with 13 bases between. Germline-derived CDR1 and CDR2 are SGHTA and FQGNSA. CDR3 bases: TGTGCCAGCAGCTTGGGGACTGGGCGGGATACGCAGTATTTT. It encodes CASSLGTGRDTQYF.

This clonotype has at least ten counts. The chain recombines TRBV20-1 with TRBJ1-2, with a weak D call TRBD1 (5 bases). Germline loops: CDR1 DFQATT, CDR2 SNEGSKA (reference sequence). V was clipped by 6 bases and J by 5 bases, with 16 bases between them. This CDR3 has 13 residues. The CDR3 loop is CSARPGTVYGYTF. The CDR3 DNA reads as TGCAGTGCCAGACCCGGGACCGTTTATGGCTACACCTTC.

The CDR3 spells CSARASGTSYNEQFF. CDR3 DNA sequence: TGCAGTGCTAGAGCGAGCGGGACTTCCTACAATGAGCAGTTCTTC. The chain recombines TRBV20-1 with TRBJ2-1; 7 positions match TRBD2. Germline CDR1 and CDR2: DFQATT and SNEGSKA (reference sequence). After removal of 1 base from V and 1 base from J, the junction contained 4 bases not matched to a gene. The CDR3 runs to 15 residues.

This clonotype was detected a few times. V gene TRBV12-3 or TRBV12-4 combines with J gene TRBJ2-7; D ambiguous. V was shortened by 5 bases and J by 7 bases, with 12 bases between the two germline ends. This CDR3 spans 12 amino acids. Here the CDR3 DNA reads TGTGCCAGCAGTAGGAGTAGTGGAGAGCAGTACTTC. It encodes CASSRSSGEQYF.

The rearrangement links TRBV18 to TRBJ2-3, with D hard to call. This CDR3 has 16 residues. Trimming removed 2 bases from V and 0 bases from J, with 12 bases in between. The germline CDR1 and CDR2 sequences are KGHSH and LQKENI. Here the CDR3 DNA reads TGTGCCAGCTCACCATACAGAATACCTAGCACAGATACGCAGTATTTT. It codes for CASSPYRIPSTDTQYF.

This clonotype was recorded at least ten times. The J gene is TRBJ1-5, the V gene TRBV5-6; D may be TRBD1 (5 bases). The CDR3 extends over 13 amino acids. The germline gives CDR1 SGHDT, CDR2 YYEEEE. The V and J ends lost 2 bases and 7 bases respectively, with 10 bases between them. The CDR3, as DNA: TGTGCCAGCAGCTTAAGCGGGGGGCAGCCCCAGCATTTT. Protein product: CASSLSGGQPQHF.

This clonotype was seen only a few times. The V gene is TRBV9, the J gene TRBJ2-5, with D perhaps given as TRBD1 or TRBD2 (5 bases each). V was clipped by 0 bases and J by 1 base, with 10 bases between them. The CDR3 consists of 15 residues. Per germline, CDR1 SGDLS and CDR2 YYNGEE. CDR3 DNA sequence: TGTGCCAGCAGCGTAGGGGGCGGGCCCCAAGAGACCCAGTACTTC. Its protein product is CASSVGGGPQETQYF.

The chain links TRBV7-8 to TRBJ2-7; unclear D gene. CDR1 is SGHVS, CDR2 FQNEAQ, per germline. CDR3 length: 13 residues. V was cut by 3 bases and J by 5 bases, with 11 bases left in between. The CDR3 bases are TGTGCCAGCAGCTTTGCAGTAGAGAACGAGCAGTACTTC. Its protein is CASSFAVENEQYF.

This clonotype was recorded many times. The V call is TRBV11-1, the J call TRBJ2-3; no clear D. Trimming shortened V by 3 bases and J by 3 bases, and 16 bases separated the two germline ends. This CDR3 has 16 amino acids. Per the germline V gene, CDR1 is SGHAT and CDR2 is FQDESV (reference sequence). The CDR3 protein is CASSFSQAVRTDTQYF. Here the CDR3 DNA reads TGTGCCAGCAGCTTCAGTCAGGCGGTCAGAACAGATACGCAGTATTTT.

The chain recombines TRBV11-2 with TRBJ1-6, with D perhaps matching TRBD1 (5 bases). The CDR3 loop spans 14 amino acids. V was shortened by 11 bases and J by 9 bases, with 20 bases between the two germline ends. Germline values: CDR1 SGHAT, CDR2 FQNNGV. Written as DNA, the CDR3 is TGTGCCGGGGGGGGAGGGCAACCCGGTTCACCCCTCCACTTT. It yields the protein CAGGGGQPGSPLHF.

The rearrangement joins TRBV18 to TRBJ2-5; 15 positions match TRBD2. Looked up from germline, CDR1 is KGHSH and CDR2 is LQKENI. J lost 4 bases, V lost 0 bases, and 0 bases had no gene match. The CDR3 has 16 amino acids. In DNA, the CDR3 is TGTGCCAGCTCACCACCGGGACTAGCGGGAGGAGAGACCCAGTACTTC. Translating it yields CASSPPGLAGGETQYF.

This chain uses TRBV20-1 with TRBJ2-7; the D is unclear. The CDR3 is made up of 15 amino acids. Trimming removed 3 bases from V and 2 bases from J, with 17 bases in between. CDR1 and CDR2 from the germline V gene are DFQATT and SNEGSKA (reference sequence). CDR3 DNA sequence: TGCAGTGCTAGGAGCCTCCGAGCGTCCGCCTACGAGCAGTACTTC. As protein: CSARSLRASAYEQYF.

V gene TRBV6-5 combines with J gene TRBJ2-1, with D tentatively TRBD1 (6 bases). V shed 4 bases and J shed 5 bases, with 12 bases lying between them. The germline V gene has CDR1 MNHEY and CDR2 SVGAGI. This CDR3 contains 14 residues. CDR3 residues: CASSSQGSHNEQFF. The DNA of the CDR3 is TGTGCCAGCAGTTCTCAGGGGTCGCACAATGAGCAGTTCTTC.